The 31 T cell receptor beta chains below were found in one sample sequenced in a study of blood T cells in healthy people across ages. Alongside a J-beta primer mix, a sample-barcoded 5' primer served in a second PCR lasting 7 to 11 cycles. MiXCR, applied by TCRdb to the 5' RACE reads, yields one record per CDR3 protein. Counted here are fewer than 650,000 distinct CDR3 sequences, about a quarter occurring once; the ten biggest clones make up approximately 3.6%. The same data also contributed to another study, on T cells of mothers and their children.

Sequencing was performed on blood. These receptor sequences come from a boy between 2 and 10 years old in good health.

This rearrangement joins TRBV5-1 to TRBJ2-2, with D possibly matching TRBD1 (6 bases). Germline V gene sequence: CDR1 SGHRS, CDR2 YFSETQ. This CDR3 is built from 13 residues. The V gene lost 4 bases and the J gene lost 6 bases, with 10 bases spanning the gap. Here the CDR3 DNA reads TGCGCCAGCAGCAAACAGGGATCCGGGGAGCTGTTTTTT. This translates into CASSKQGSGELFF.

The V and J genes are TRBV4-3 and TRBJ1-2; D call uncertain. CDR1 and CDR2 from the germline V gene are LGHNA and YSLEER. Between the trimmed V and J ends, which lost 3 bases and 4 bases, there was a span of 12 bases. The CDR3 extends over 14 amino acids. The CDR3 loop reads CASSHASTGYGYTF. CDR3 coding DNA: TGCGCCAGCAGCCACGCTTCAACGGGCTATGGCTACACCTTC.

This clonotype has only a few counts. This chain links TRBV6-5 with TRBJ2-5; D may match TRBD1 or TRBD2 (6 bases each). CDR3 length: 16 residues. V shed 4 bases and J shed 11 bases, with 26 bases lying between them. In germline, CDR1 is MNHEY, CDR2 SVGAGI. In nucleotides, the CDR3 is TGTGCCAGCAGTTCCCCTAATCGGGGGCGAACTACGTTGCAGTACTTC. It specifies CASSSPNRGRTTLQYF.

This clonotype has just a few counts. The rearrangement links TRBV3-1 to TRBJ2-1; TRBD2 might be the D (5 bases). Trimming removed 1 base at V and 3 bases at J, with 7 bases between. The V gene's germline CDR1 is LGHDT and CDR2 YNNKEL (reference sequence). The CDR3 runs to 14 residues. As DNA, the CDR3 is TGTGCCAGCAGCCAAGCGGGAATCTACAATGAGCAGTTCTTC. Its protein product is CASSQAGIYNEQFF.

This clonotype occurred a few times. In nucleotides, the CDR3 is TGTGCCAGCAGCTCAGGTCTACAGTTAGGCAAGGAGACCCAGTACTTC. Protein product: CASSSGLQLGKETQYF. The chain couples TRBV5-5 to TRBJ2-5; D gene unclear. The germline CDR1 and CDR2 sequences are SGHKS and YYEKEE (reference sequence). The length of the CDR3 is 16 residues. The V gene lost 3 bases and the J gene lost 5 bases, with 20 bases spanning the gap.

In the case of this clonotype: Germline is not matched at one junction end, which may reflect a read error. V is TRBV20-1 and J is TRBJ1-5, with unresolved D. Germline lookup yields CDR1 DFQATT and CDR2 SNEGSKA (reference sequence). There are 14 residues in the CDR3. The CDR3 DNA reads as TGCAGTGTAGGGTTTGGGCGCCTCAATCAGCCCCAACATTTT. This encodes CSVGFGRLNQPQHF.

In DNA, the CDR3 is TGTGCCAGCAGCCCAAGGGTGCGAAGAGGGCCCACCGGGGAGCTGTTTTTT. This encodes CASSPRVRRGPTGELFF. The J gene is TRBJ2-2, the V gene TRBV7-9; a possible D gene is TRBD2 (5 bases). The CDR3 runs 17 residues. The V and J ends lost 5 bases and 4 bases respectively, with 20 bases between them. CDR1 is SEHNR and CDR2 is FQNEAQ in the germline V gene (reference sequence).

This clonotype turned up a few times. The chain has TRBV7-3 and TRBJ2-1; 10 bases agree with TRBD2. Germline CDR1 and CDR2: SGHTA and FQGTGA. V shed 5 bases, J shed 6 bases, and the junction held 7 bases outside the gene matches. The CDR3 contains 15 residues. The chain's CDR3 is CASSASGGVVNEQFF. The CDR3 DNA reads TGTGCCAGCAGCGCGAGCGGGGGGGTTGTCAATGAGCAGTTCTTC.

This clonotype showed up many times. As DNA, the CDR3 is TGCAGTGCTCCGAGCGATGGTAGACTTGAGACAAACATTCAGTACTTC. Translating gives CSAPSDGRLETNIQYF. V gene TRBV20-1 combines with J gene TRBJ2-4; no reliable D call. V lost 5 bases and J lost 6, with 23 bases in between. The CDR3 runs 16 residues. The germline V gene encodes CDR1 DFQATT and CDR2 SNEGSKA (reference sequence).

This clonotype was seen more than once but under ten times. This CDR3 reads CASSAAGTGYETQYF. The CDR3 DNA reads TGTGCCAGCAGCGCGGCCGGGACAGGGTACGAAACGCAGTATTTT. This chain joins TRBV7-3 and TRBJ2-3, with 9 bases that match TRBD1. Germline CDR1 is SGHTA and CDR2 is FQGTGA. The CDR3 extends over 15 amino acids. Losses at the gene ends were 5 bases for V and 9 bases for J; bases not matched to a gene: 12.

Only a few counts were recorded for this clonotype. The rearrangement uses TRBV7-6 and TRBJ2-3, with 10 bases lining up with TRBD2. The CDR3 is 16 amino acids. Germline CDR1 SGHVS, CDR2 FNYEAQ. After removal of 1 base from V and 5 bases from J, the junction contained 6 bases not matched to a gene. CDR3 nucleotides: TGTGCCAGCAGCTTAGTCGCTAGCGGGAGAATAGATACGCAGTATTTT. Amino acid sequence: CASSLVASGRIDTQYF.

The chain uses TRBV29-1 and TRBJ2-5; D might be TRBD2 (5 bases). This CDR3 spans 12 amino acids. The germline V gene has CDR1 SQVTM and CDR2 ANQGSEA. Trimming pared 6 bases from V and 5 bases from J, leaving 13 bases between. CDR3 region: CSVRRGSETQYF. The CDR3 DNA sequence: TGCAGCGTGCGCCGGGGTTCGGAGACCCAGTACTTC.

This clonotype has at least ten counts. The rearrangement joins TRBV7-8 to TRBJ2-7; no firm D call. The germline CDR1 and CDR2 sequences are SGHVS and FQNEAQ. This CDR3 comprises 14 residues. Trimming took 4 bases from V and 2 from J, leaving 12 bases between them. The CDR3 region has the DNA TGTGCCAGCAGCTCCCTAGTGAAACCCTACGAGCAGTACTTC. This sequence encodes CASSSLVKPYEQYF.

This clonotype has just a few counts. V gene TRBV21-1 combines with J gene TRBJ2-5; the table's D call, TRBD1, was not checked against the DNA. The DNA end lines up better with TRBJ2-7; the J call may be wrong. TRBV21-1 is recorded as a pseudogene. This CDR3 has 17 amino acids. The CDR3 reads CASSIKQGSTRFDEQYF. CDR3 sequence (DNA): TGTGCCAGCAGCATTAAGCAGGGATCGACCCGTTTCGACGAGCAGTACTTC.

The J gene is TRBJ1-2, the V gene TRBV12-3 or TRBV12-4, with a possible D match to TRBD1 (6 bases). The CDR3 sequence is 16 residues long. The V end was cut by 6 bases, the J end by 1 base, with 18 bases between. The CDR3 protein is CASSPGTRAINYGYTF. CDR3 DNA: TGTGCCAGCAGCCCCGGGACACGCGCTATTAACTATGGCTACACCTTC.

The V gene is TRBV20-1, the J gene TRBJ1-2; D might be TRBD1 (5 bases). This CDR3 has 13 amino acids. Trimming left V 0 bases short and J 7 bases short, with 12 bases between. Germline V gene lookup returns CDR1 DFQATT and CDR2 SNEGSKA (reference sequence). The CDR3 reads CSARDLTGTGYTF. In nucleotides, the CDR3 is TGCAGTGCTAGAGATCTAACAGGAACTGGCTACACCTTC.

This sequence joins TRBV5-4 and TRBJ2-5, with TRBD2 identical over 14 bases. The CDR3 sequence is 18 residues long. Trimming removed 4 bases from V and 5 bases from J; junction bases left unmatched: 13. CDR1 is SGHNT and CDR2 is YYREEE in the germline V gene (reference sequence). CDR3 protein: CASSQGLAGGSPGETQYF. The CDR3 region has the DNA TGTGCCAGCAGCCAAGGACTAGCGGGAGGATCCCCCGGGGAGACCCAGTACTTC.

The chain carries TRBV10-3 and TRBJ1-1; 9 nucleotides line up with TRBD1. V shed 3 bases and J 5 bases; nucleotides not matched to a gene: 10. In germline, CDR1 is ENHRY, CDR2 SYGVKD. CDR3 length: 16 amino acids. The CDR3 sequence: CAISDPGTGLETEAFF. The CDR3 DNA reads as TGTGCCATCAGTGACCCCGGGACAGGGTTAGAGACTGAAGCTTTCTTT.

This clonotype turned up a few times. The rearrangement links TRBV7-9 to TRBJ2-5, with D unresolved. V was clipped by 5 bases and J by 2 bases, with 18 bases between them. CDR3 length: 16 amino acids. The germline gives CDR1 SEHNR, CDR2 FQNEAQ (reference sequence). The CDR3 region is CASSAPQDGGQETQYF. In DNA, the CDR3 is TGTGCCAGCAGCGCCCCTCAGGACGGCGGACAAGAGACCCAGTACTTC. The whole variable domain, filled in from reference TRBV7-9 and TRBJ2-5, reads DTGVSQNPRHKITKRGQNVTFRCDPISEHNRLYWYRQTLGQGPEFLTYFQNEAQLEKSRLLSDRFSAERPKGSFSTLEIQRTEQGDSAMYLCASSAPQDGGQETQYFGPGTRLLVL.

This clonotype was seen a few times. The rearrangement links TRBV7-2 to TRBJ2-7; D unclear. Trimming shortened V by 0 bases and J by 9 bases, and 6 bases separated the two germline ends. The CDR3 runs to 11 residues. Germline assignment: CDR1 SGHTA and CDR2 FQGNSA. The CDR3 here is CASSLAGLQYF. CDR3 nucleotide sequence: TGTGCCAGCAGCTTAGCGGGCCTGCAGTACTTC.

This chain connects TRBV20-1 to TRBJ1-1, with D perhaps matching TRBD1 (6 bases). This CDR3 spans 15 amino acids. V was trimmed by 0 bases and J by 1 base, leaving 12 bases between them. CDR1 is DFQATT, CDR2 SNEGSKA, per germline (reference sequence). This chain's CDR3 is CSARDTGQENTEAFF. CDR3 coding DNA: TGCAGTGCTAGAGACACAGGGCAGGAGAACACTGAAGCTTTCTTT.

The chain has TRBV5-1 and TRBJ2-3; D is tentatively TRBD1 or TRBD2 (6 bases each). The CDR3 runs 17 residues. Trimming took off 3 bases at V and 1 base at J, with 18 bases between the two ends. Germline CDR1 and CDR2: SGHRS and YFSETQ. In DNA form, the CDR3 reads TGCGCCAGCAGCTGGCTAGCGAGGGGGTCAGGCACAGATACGCAGTATTTT. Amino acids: CASSWLARGSGTDTQYF.

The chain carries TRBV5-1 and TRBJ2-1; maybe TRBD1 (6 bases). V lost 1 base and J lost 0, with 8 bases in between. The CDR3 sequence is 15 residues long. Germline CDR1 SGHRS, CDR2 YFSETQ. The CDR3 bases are TGCGCCAGCAGCTTGACGGACAGCTCCTACAATGAGCAGTTCTTC. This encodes CASSLTDSSYNEQFF.

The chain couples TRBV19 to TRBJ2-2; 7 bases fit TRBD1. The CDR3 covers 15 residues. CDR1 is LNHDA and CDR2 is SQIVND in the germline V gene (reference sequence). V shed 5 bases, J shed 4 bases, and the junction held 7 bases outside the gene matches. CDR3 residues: CASSLGDRSTGELFF. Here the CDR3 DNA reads TGTGCCAGTAGTCTGGGGGACAGATCCACCGGGGAGCTGTTTTTT.

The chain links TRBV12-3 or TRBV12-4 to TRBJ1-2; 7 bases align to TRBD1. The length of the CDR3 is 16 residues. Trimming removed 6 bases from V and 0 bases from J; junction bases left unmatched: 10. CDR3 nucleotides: TGTGCCAGCAGGCCAGCCGGGACAGAATCTAACTATGGCTACACCTTC. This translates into CASRPAGTESNYGYTF.

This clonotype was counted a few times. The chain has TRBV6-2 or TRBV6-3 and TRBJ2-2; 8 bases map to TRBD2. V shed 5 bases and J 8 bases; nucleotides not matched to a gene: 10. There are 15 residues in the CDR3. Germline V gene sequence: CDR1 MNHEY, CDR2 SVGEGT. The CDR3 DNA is TGTGCCAGCAGTGCCCCGGGACTAGAGGGTGGGGAGCTGTTTTTT. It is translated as CASSAPGLEGGELFF.

CDR3 sequence (DNA): TGTGCCAGCAGCGTATCCGGGAATAGGGAGCAGTACTTC. As protein: CASSVSGNREQYF. V and J are TRBV9 and TRBJ2-7, with D perhaps matching TRBD2 (5 bases). This CDR3 has 13 amino acids. Trimming pared 1 base from V and 7 bases from J, leaving 12 bases between. Germline loops: CDR1 SGDLS, CDR2 YYNGEE.

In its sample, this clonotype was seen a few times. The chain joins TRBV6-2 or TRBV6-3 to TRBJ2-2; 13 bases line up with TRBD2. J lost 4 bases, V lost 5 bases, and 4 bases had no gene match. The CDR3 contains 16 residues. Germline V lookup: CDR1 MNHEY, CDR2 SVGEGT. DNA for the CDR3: TGTGCCAGCAGTGCAGGACTAGCGGGAGCCACCGGGGAGCTGTTTTTT. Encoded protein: CASSAGLAGATGELFF.

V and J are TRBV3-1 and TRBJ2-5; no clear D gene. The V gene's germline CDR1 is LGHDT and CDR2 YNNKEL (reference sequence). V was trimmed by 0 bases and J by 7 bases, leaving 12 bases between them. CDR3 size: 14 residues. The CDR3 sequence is CASSQELRFRTQYF. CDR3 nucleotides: TGTGCCAGCAGCCAAGAGTTACGTTTCAGGACCCAGTACTTC.

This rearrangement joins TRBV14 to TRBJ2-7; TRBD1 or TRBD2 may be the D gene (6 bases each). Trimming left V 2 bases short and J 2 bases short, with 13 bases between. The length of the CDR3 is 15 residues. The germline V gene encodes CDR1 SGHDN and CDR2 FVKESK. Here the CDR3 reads CASSQRGRQTYEQYF. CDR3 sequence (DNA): TGTGCCAGCAGCCAAAGGGGGAGGCAGACCTACGAGCAGTACTTC.

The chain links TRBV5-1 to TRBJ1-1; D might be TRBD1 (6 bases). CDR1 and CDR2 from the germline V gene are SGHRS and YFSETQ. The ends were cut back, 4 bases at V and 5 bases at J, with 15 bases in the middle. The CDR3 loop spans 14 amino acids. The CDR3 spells CASSDLQGRTEAFF. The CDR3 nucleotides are TGCGCCAGCAGCGACCTACAGGGCAGGACTGAAGCTTTCTTT.